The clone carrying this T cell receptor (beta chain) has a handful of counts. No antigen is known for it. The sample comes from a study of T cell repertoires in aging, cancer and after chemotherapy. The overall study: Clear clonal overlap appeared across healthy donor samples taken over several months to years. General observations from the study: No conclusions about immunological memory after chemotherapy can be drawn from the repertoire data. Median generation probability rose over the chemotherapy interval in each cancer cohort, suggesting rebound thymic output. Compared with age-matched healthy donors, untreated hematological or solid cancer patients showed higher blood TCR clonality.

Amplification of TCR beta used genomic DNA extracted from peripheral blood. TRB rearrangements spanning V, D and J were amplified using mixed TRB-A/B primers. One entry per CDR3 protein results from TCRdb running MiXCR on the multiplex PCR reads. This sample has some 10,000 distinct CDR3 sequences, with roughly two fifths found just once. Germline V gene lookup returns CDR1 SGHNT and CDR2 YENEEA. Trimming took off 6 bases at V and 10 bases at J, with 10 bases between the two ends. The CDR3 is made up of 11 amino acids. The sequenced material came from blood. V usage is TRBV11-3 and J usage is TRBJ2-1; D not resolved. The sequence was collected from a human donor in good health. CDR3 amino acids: CASSSNEEQFF. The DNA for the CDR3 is TGTGCCAGCAGTTCCAACGAAGAGCAGTTCTTC. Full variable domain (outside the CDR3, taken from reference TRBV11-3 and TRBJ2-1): EAGVVQSPRYKIIEKKQPVAFWCNPISGHNTLYWYLQNLGQGPELLIRYENEEAVDDSQLPKDRFSAERLKGVDSTLKIQPAELGDSAVYLCASSSNEEQFFGPGTRLTVL.